Below, 25 T cell receptor beta chains from the same sample are listed, as sequenced in a study of neurological immune-mediated disorders (dated by TCRdb to the late 2010s). The library was prepared using 5' RACE. The data were produced on an Illumina HiSeq 2500. TCRdb took the public reads, trimmed them with fastp at Q25, ran MiXCR for clone calling and kept in-frame beta chains. Each entry is one CDR3 protein sequence, shown with its most common DNA and genes. The sample profile shows some 50,000 distinct CDR3 sequences; under 2% of them were found once. The top ten clones comprise around 2.2% of the sample. The specimen was PBMCs. Receptors originate from a woman between 35 and 50 years old with multiple sclerosis.

This clonotype was observed at least ten times. V and J are TRBV5-1 and TRBJ2-2; TRBD1 agrees at 9 bases. There are 15 residues in the CDR3. V gave up 4 bases and J gave up 3 bases; unmatched junction bases: 4. Germline V CDR1 and CDR2: SGHRS, YFSETQ. CDR3: CASSPGQGDTGELFF. In nucleotides, the CDR3 is TGCGCCAGCAGCCCGGGACAGGGAGACACCGGGGAGCTGTTTTTT.

This clonotype has a count of ten or more. The chain links TRBV19 to TRBJ2-2; D ambiguous. This CDR3 is built from 18 residues. Germline assignment: CDR1 LNHDA and CDR2 SQIVND (reference sequence). Trimming stripped 3 bases from V and 2 bases from J, with 19 bases between. CDR3 DNA sequence: TGTGCCAGTAGTATGAGAGGAGTGGCATCCCGCAACACCGGGGAGCTGTTTTTT. Protein product: CASSMRGVASRNTGELFF.

This clonotype was counted at least ten times. The CDR3 DNA sequence: TGCGCCAGCAGCCAACGGGGGGTCTCGTTGGATACGCAGTATTTT. Amino acid sequence: CASSQRGVSLDTQYF. This chain joins TRBV5-1 and TRBJ2-3; 7 nucleotides align to TRBD2. With 4 bases clipped from V and 6 bases from J, the junction kept 11 bases outside the gene matches. Germline CDR1 SGHRS, CDR2 YFSETQ. The CDR3 loop spans 15 amino acids.

Regarding this clonotype: A much larger clone is a single base away; this may be a read error. The CDR3: CASSPRATQTGGANVLTF. The CDR3 DNA is TGTGCCAGCAGCCCACGGGCCACACAAACTGGAGGGGCCAACGTCCTGACTTTC. The chain has TRBV11-2 and TRBJ2-6; D gene ambiguous. Trimming stripped 5 bases from V and 4 bases from J, with 21 bases between. The CDR3 has 18 residues. CDR1 is SGHAT and CDR2 is FQNNGV in the germline V gene. Looking up the rest from reference TRBV11-2 and TRBJ2-6 gives the full variable domain: EAGVAQSPRYKIIEKRQSVAFWCNPISGHATLYWYQQILGQGPKLLIQFQNNGVVDDSQLPKDRFSAERLKGVDSTLKIQPAKLEDSAVYLCASSPRATQTGGANVLTFGAGSRLTVL.

This clonotype was seen only a few times. The rearrangement links TRBV3-1 to TRBJ2-1; D is unclear. The germline V and J ends were trimmed by 1 base and 0 bases, with 7 bases remaining between them. The CDR3 has 15 amino acids. Looked up from germline, CDR1 is LGHDT and CDR2 is YNNKEL (reference sequence). The CDR3 reads CASSQGGSSYNEQFF. In DNA, the CDR3 is TGTGCCAGCAGCCAAGGAGGTAGCTCCTACAATGAGCAGTTCTTC.

This chain uses TRBV4-1 with TRBJ2-3, with TRBD1 as a possible D gene (6 bases). V lost 3 bases to trimming and J lost 0 bases, with 10 bases between them. The V gene's germline CDR1 is MGHRA and CDR2 YSYEKL. This CDR3 has 15 amino acids. The CDR3 loop reads CASSHGQSSTDTQYF. CDR3 bases: TGCGCCAGCAGCCACGGACAGAGTAGCACAGATACGCAGTATTTT.

The table lists this clonotype with many counts. V usage is TRBV24-1 and J usage is TRBJ1-2; 9 bases map to TRBD1. V was clipped by 9 bases and J by 4 bases; unmatched bases: 11. The CDR3 covers 15 residues. Germline lookup yields CDR1 KGHDR and CDR2 SFDVKD. The CDR3 protein is CATPGTGNRGYGYTF. For the CDR3, the DNA is TGTGCCACCCCCGGGACAGGGAATCGAGGCTATGGCTACACCTTC.

This clonotype was found many times. The rearrangement joins TRBV5-1 to TRBJ1-1; no clear D. Germline CDR1 SGHRS, CDR2 YFSETQ. Trimming left V 2 bases short and J 1 base short, with 12 bases between. This CDR3 spans 15 amino acids. For the CDR3, the DNA is TGCGCCAGCAGCTTTCTCCACCGACAGAACACTGAAGCTTTCTTT. Translating gives CASSFLHRQNTEAFF.

This clonotype was seen ten or more times. The chain recombines TRBV6-1 with TRBJ1-5, with 9 positions matching TRBD1. Germline CDR1 MNHNS, CDR2 SASEGT. V gave up 7 bases and J gave up 9 bases; unmatched junction bases: 13. CDR3 size: 15 residues. The CDR3, as DNA: TGTGCCAGCACCCCGATAGGACAGGGGCAACGGCCCCAGCATTTT. Translated, it gives CASTPIGQGQRPQHF.

This clonotype was seen at least ten times. The chain recombines TRBV20-1 with TRBJ2-1, with TRBD2 matching over 11 bases. V was pared by 3 bases and J by 7 bases, with 8 bases of the junction left unmatched. The CDR3 totals 15 residues. Germline V gene data show CDR1 as DFQATT and CDR2 as SNEGSKA (reference sequence). CDR3 nucleotides: TGCAGTGCTAGGGACCCAACTAGCGGGGGAAATGAGCAGTTCTTC. This codes for CSARDPTSGGNEQFF.

This clonotype was counted ten times or more. The chain links TRBV7-2 to TRBJ1-1; 7 bases are shared with TRBD1. Germline V gene lookup returns CDR1 SGHTA and CDR2 FQGNSA. V trimming: 2 bases; J trimming: 4 bases; junction bases outside the gene matches: 10. This CDR3 has 16 amino acids. The CDR3: CASSLWAGGRSTEAFF. The CDR3 region has the DNA TGTGCCAGCAGCTTATGGGCAGGGGGTCGTAGCACTGAAGCTTTCTTT.

This clonotype was detected many times. The rearrangement uses TRBV10-3 and TRBJ1-1; a weak D match, TRBD1 (5 bases). CDR3 size: 13 residues. Trimming cost V 11 bases and J 7 bases, with 20 bases left between them. CDR1 and CDR2 from the germline V gene are ENHRY and SYGVKD. CDR3 loop: CAVSGTKMGEAFF. CDR3 DNA: TGTGCCGTCTCCGGGACTAAAATGGGTGAAGCTTTCTTT.

This clonotype was recorded many times. The genes are TRBV5-1 and TRBJ2-1, with a weak D call TRBD2 (5 bases). This CDR3 is built from 15 residues. Germline-derived CDR1 and CDR2 are SGHRS and YFSETQ. Between the trimmed V and J ends, which lost 0 bases and 0 bases, there was a span of 7 bases. The CDR3 DNA follows: TGCGCCAGCAGCTTGGCGGGGATCTCCTACAATGAGCAGTTCTTC. This gives the protein CASSLAGISYNEQFF.

This clonotype occurred many times. This chain joins TRBV3-1 and TRBJ2-2, with D possibly being TRBD1 (6 bases). Germline CDR1 is LGHDT and CDR2 is YNNKEL (reference sequence). The length of the CDR3 is 14 residues. The V end lost 3 bases, the J end lost 6 bases, and 11 bases lay between the germline ends. CDR3 DNA: TGTGCCAGCAGCCAGGGGACATTGGCCGGGGAGCTGTTTTTT. This gives the protein CASSQGTLAGELFF.

This clonotype occurred many times. CDR3 DNA: TGCGCCAGCAGTCTGGCGGGGACAGACTACATGAACACTGAAGCTTTCTTT. It translates to CASSLAGTDYMNTEAFF. The chain recombines TRBV5-1 with TRBJ1-1, with 7 bases that match TRBD1. CDR1 and CDR2 (germline): SGHRS, YFSETQ. V lost 5 bases, J lost 0 bases, and 13 bases stayed unmatched. The CDR3 contains 17 residues.

In this sample, this clonotype turned up many times. The gene calls are TRBV20-1 and TRBJ2-1, with 8 bases matching TRBD2. The CDR3 loop spans 16 amino acids. Germline assignment: CDR1 DFQATT and CDR2 SNEGSKA (reference sequence). The J segment lost 0 bases and the V segment lost 3 bases, leaving 7 bases of the junction unmatched. Here the CDR3 reads CSARSRAGGSYNEQFF. CDR3 nucleotide sequence: TGCAGTGCTAGGTCCCGGGCGGGGGGCTCCTACAATGAGCAGTTCTTC.

This clonotype was seen ten or more times. The J gene is TRBJ2-7, the V gene TRBV29-1, with 8 bases fitting TRBD1. Germline V lookup: CDR1 SQVTM, CDR2 ANQGSEA. The CDR3 consists of 12 residues. Trimming at V came to 6 bases and at J to 6 bases, leaving 7 bases not matched to a gene. DNA for the CDR3: TGCAGCGTGGGGGACAGGAGAGGCGAGCAGTACTTC. Its protein is CSVGDRRGEQYF.

This clonotype showed up many times. V usage is TRBV5-1 and J usage is TRBJ1-2; a possible D gene is TRBD1 (5 bases). CDR1 SGHRS and CDR2 YFSETQ come from the germline V gene. V was cut by 2 bases and J by 8 bases, with 10 bases left in between. The CDR3 has 12 residues. CDR3 nucleotides: TGCGCCAGCAGCTTCTACAGGAGGGGCTACACCTTC. Protein product: CASSFYRRGYTF. Full variable domain (outside the CDR3, taken from reference TRBV5-1 and TRBJ1-2): KAGVTQTPRYLIKTRGQQVTLSCSPISGHRSVSWYQQTPGQGLQFLFEYFSETQRNKGNFPGRFSGRQFSNSRSEMNVSTLELGDSALYLCASSFYRRGYTFGSGTRLTVV.

This clonotype was counted ten times or more. The chain couples TRBV5-1 to TRBJ1-1; 7 nucleotides agree with TRBD1. V lost 4 bases, J lost 2 bases, and 8 bases stayed unmatched. Germline values: CDR1 SGHRS, CDR2 YFSETQ. The CDR3 sequence is 15 residues long. CDR3 nucleotides: TGCGCCAGCAGCAGGAACACAGGGGCTAACACTGAAGCTTTCTTT. Translated, it gives CASSRNTGANTEAFF.

This clonotype occurred many times. This chain joins TRBV5-1 and TRBJ1-1; D unclear. Trimming took 5 bases from V and 8 from J, leaving 19 bases between them. Germline lookup yields CDR1 SGHRS and CDR2 YFSETQ. The CDR3 length is 14 residues. The CDR3, as DNA: TGCGCCAGCAGGAGGACCCCTACAGAGGACGAAGCTTTCTTT. It translates to CASRRTPTEDEAFF.

The J gene is TRBJ1-6, the V gene TRBV18; 9 nucleotides match TRBD1. From germline, CDR1 is KGHSH and CDR2 LQKENI. Trimming removed 3 bases from V and 7 bases from J; junction bases left unmatched: 1. The CDR3 length is 14 residues. The chain's CDR3 is CASSPGQGNSPLHF. In DNA form, the CDR3 reads TGTGCCAGCTCACCGGGACAGGGAAATTCACCCCTCCACTTT.

As to this clonotype: A read error may be the cause here, since a much bigger clone is one base away. The chain is built from TRBV5-1 and TRBJ1-1; no definite D call. Germline CDR1 SGHRS, CDR2 YFSETQ. Deletions cut 4 bases from V and 10 bases from J, with 11 bases between. The CDR3 covers 11 residues. CDR3 sequence: CASSDGIAAFF. The CDR3 DNA sequence: TGCGCCAGCAGCGACGGGATAGCAGCTTTCTTT.

Many counts were recorded for this clonotype. The chain couples TRBV4-2 to TRBJ2-3, with 8 positions matching TRBD2. Germline loops: CDR1 LGHNA, CDR2 YNFKEQ. V lost 1 base, J lost 5 bases, and 5 bases stayed unmatched. The CDR3 consists of 15 residues. The CDR3 sequence is CASSQGERGIDTQYF. In nucleotides, the CDR3 is TGTGCCAGCAGCCAAGGAGAGCGGGGGATAGATACGCAGTATTTT.

This clonotype has a count of ten or more. The chain carries TRBV30 and TRBJ1-4; D remains ambiguous. Trimming left V 0 bases short and J 5 bases short, with 7 bases between. Per the germline V gene, CDR1 is GTSNPN and CDR2 is SVGIG (reference sequence). The CDR3 spans 13 residues. The CDR3 sequence is CAWSVRVNEKLFF. In nucleotides, the CDR3 is TGTGCCTGGAGTGTAAGGGTGAATGAAAAACTGTTTTTT.

The table lists this clonotype with many counts. The rearrangement joins TRBV4-2 to TRBJ2-2; 13 nucleotides line up with TRBD2. V lost 4 bases, J lost 5 bases, and 10 bases stayed unmatched. The CDR3 extends over 18 amino acids. CDR1 is LGHNA, CDR2 YNFKEQ, per germline. The DNA for the CDR3 is TGTGCCAGCAGCCGAGGGATACTAGCGGGGGGGCAAACCGGGGAGCTGTTTTTT. This translates into CASSRGILAGGQTGELFF.